Listed here are 9 T cell receptor beta chains from one sample, sequenced in a study of blood T cells in healthy people across ages. A sample-barcoded 5' primer and a J-beta primer mix were used in a second PCR of about 7 to 12 cycles. Each CDR3 protein gets one entry after TCRdb re-called the 5' RACE reads with MiXCR. This sample has 700,000 or so distinct CDR3 sequences, with about 20% found just once. The sample consisted of blood. The receptors stem from a man aged 65 to 85 in good health.

The chain links TRBV12-3 or TRBV12-4 to TRBJ2-3; 7 nucleotides match TRBD1. This CDR3 contains 15 residues. Trimming took 6 bases from V and 4 from J; bases not matched to a gene: 10. The CDR3 loop reads CASSLRTGRADTQYF. The DNA of the CDR3 is TGTGCCAGCAGCCTAAGGACAGGAAGAGCAGATACGCAGTATTTT.

The chain recombines TRBV2 with TRBJ2-3, with a weak D call TRBD2 (5 bases). CDR1 is SNHLY and CDR2 is FYNNEI in the germline V gene. CDR3 length: 14 residues. Trimming stripped 6 bases from V and 5 bases from J, with 15 bases between. The CDR3 nucleotides are TGTGCCAGCAGACTACTAGATCTCAAAGATACGCAGTATTTT. Its translation is CASRLLDLKDTQYF.

This clonotype was found many times. The rearrangement joins TRBV5-1 to TRBJ2-3; TRBD1 agrees at 7 bases. Germline CDR1 SGHRS, CDR2 YFSETQ. V shed 7 bases, J shed 1 base, and the junction held 6 bases outside the gene matches. The CDR3 is 14 residues long. CDR3 residues: CASHTGARTDTQYF. Here the CDR3 DNA reads TGCGCCAGCCACACAGGGGCTCGCACAGATACGCAGTATTTT.

The sample holds one count of this clonotype. V and J are TRBV12-3 or TRBV12-4 and TRBJ1-5, with 8 bases that match TRBD1. The ends lost 10 bases at V and 0 bases at J; junction bases unmatched: 5. The CDR3 sequence is 14 residues long. CDR3 nucleotides: TGTGCCACCCAGGGGGCGGGTAGCAATCAGCCCCAGCATTTT. Protein product: CATQGAGSNQPQHF.

This clonotype turned up a few times. This sequence joins TRBV5-1 and TRBJ1-2; D not resolved. V lost 0 bases, J lost 6 bases, and 15 bases lay in between. Germline-derived CDR1 and CDR2 are SGHRS and YFSETQ. This CDR3 comprises 15 residues. The CDR3 DNA sequence: TGCGCCAGCAGCTTGGTAGCCGGGGAGAAGAATGGCTACACCTTC. It encodes CASSLVAGEKNGYTF. Full variable domain (remainder filled in from reference TRBV5-1 and TRBJ1-2): KAGVTQTPRYLIKTRGQQVTLSCSPISGHRSVSWYQQTPGQGLQFLFEYFSETQRNKGNFPGRFSGRQFSNSRSEMNVSTLELGDSALYLCASSLVAGEKNGYTFGSGTRLTVV.

Turning to this clonotype: No DNA is shown, since the ends of the CDR3 on it are uncertain; the CDR3 is the one TCRdb lists. The chain employs TRBV18 and TRBJ1-3; the D segment call TRBD1 is taken from the table without a DNA check. The CDR3 adds up to 16 amino acids, both ends counted. Germline V lookup: CDR1 KGHSH, CDR2 LQKENI. This CDR3 reads CASSLSGPNSGNTIYF.

This clonotype was counted a few times. This likely comes from a read error, as the CDR3 has no conserved phenylalanine or tryptophan at its end. The CDR3 is CASSWVRGPSPQHL. DNA for the CDR3: TGTGCCAGCAGTTGGGTCAGGGGGCCCTCGCCCCAGCATCTT. The rearrangement joins TRBV28 to TRBJ1-5; 8 nucleotides line up with TRBD1. V was pared by 4 bases and J by 9 bases, with 8 bases of the junction left unmatched. The CDR3 runs 14 residues. Germline loops: CDR1 MDHEN, CDR2 SYDVKM.

The chain employs TRBV6-5 and TRBJ2-7; TRBD2 aligns across 9 bases. The end of the DNA aligns better with TRBJ2-1, so the J call may be wrong. Germline-derived CDR1 and CDR2 are MNHEY and SVGAGI. The CDR3 covers 15 residues. CDR3 sequence (DNA): TGTGCCAGCAGTTACTCTAGCGGGGGACCTGGTGAGCAGTTCTTC. It codes for CASSYSSGGPGEQFF.

The chain employs TRBV6-6 and TRBJ2-3; perhaps TRBD1 as D (8 bases). This CDR3 spans 14 amino acids. V was pared by 9 bases and J by 4 bases, with 17 bases between. CDR1 and CDR2 from the germline V gene are MNHNY and SVGAGI (reference sequence). In DNA, the CDR3 is TGTGCCAGACCGGACAGGGAGGGCGCAGATACGCAGTATTTT. Translated: CARPDREGADTQYF.